These 22 T cell receptor beta chains came from one sample sequenced in a study of T cell responses to AZD1222 COVID-19 vaccine. Method: immunoSEQ multiplex PCR; TCRdb's copy keeps in-frame clones and lacks some. The sample has around 45,000 clones, about 82% seen once. The sequenced sample was peripheral blood, obtained 28 days after the second dose of the MenACWY control vaccine. The origin of the receptors is an adult who received the MenACWY meningococcal vaccine as a control.

The J gene is TRBJ2-7, the V gene TRBV9, with 8 bases that match TRBD1. The V gene's germline CDR1 is SGDLS and CDR2 YYNGEE. Losses at the gene ends were 4 bases for V and 4 bases for J; bases not matched to a gene: 7. The length of the CDR3 is 14 residues. The CDR3 region has the DNA TGTGCCAGCAGCCCCAGCACAGGGGGATACGAGCAGTACTTC. Translating gives CASSPSTGGYEQYF.

The rearrangement joins TRBV27 to TRBJ1-1; maybe TRBD1 (6 bases). This CDR3 is 14 amino acids long. Trimming took off 5 bases at V and 5 bases at J, with 15 bases between the two ends. The V gene's germline CDR1 is MNHEY and CDR2 SMNVEV (reference sequence). The CDR3 coding sequence is TGTGCCAGCAGTCTTACCACAGGGATAACTGAAGCTTTCTTT. Protein: CASSLTTGITEAFF.

This chain uses TRBV6-5 with TRBJ1-3; 9 positions match TRBD1. The CDR3 has 14 residues. Germline assignment: CDR1 MNHEY and CDR2 SVGAGI. V shed 8 bases and J 0 bases; nucleotides not matched to a gene: 2. CDR3 region: CASGTGLSGNTIYF. The CDR3 region has the DNA TGTGCCAGCGGGACAGGGCTCTCTGGAAACACCATATATTTT.

This clone was recorded only once. The V call is TRBV7-2, the J call TRBJ2-1; D gene uncertain. Germline CDR1 is SGHTA and CDR2 is FQGNSA. V was clipped by 3 bases and J by 7 bases, with 4 bases between them. This CDR3 region has 11 residues. The CDR3 sequence is CASSFINEQFF. DNA for the CDR3: TGTGCCAGCAGCTTCATTAATGAGCAGTTCTTC. The variable domain in full, with the rest retrieved from reference TRBV7-2 and TRBJ2-1, is GAGVSQSPSNKVTEKGKDVELRCDPISGHTALYWYRQSLGQGLEFLIYFQGNSAPDKSGLPSDRFSAERTGGSVSTLTIQRTQQEDSAVYLCASSFINEQFFGPGTRLTVL.

This chain connects TRBV19 to TRBJ1-5; 10 bases agree with TRBD1. V dropped 0 bases and J dropped 2; count of bases not matched to a gene: 10. Per the germline V gene, CDR1 is LNHDA and CDR2 is SQIVND (reference sequence). The CDR3 consists of 19 residues. CDR3 sequence: CASSIETGGFSFGNQPQHF. The CDR3 DNA sequence: TGTGCCAGTAGTATAGAGACAGGGGGCTTCTCTTTTGGCAATCAGCCCCAGCATTTT.

The chain has TRBV23-1 and TRBJ2-7; D remains ambiguous. TRBV23-1 is an ORF, with its function uncertain. The CDR3 sequence is 19 residues long. V shed 0 bases and J shed 0 bases, with 21 bases lying between them. CDR3: CASSQSHVHSLKSSYEQYV. The CDR3 DNA reads TGCGCCAGCAGTCAATCGCATGTCCACAGTTTAAAAAGCTCCTACGAGCAGTACGTC.

The chain recombines TRBV5-6 with TRBJ2-1; 7 bases align to TRBD1. The CDR3 covers 16 residues. Germline CDR1 reads SGHDT; CDR2 reads YYEEEE. V trimming: 4 bases; J trimming: 0 bases; junction bases outside the gene matches: 7. The CDR3 reads CASSKYDRDSYNEQFF. The CDR3, as DNA: TGTGCCAGCAGCAAATATGACAGGGACTCCTACAATGAGCAGTTCTTC.

This chain uses TRBV30 with TRBJ2-2, with D possibly being TRBD1 (6 bases). This CDR3 spans 12 amino acids. CDR1 GTSNPN and CDR2 SVGIG come from the germline V gene (reference sequence). V lost 4 bases and J lost 6, with 9 bases in between. The CDR3 loop reads CAWTQGPGELFF. DNA for the CDR3: TGTGCCTGGACACAGGGTCCCGGGGAGCTGTTTTTT.

The chain combines TRBV28 with TRBJ1-2, with D unresolved. The CDR3 spans 13 residues. V lost 7 bases to trimming and J lost 4 bases, with 13 bases between them. Per the germline V gene, CDR1 is MDHEN and CDR2 is SYDVKM. The chain's CDR3 is CASISGPPYGYTF. The CDR3 region has the DNA TGTGCCAGCATATCCGGGCCTCCCTATGGCTACACCTTC.

The chain combines TRBV2 with TRBJ1-4; TRBD1 matches at 8 bases. The germline CDR1 and CDR2 sequences are SNHLY and FYNNEI. CDR3 size: 16 residues. V was clipped by 7 bases and J by 3 bases; unmatched bases: 10. CDR3 residues: CASNRGAGTANEKLFF. CDR3 DNA: TGTGCCAGCAACAGGGGGGCGGGGACAGCTAATGAAAAACTGTTTTTT.

This clone showed up just once. This chain links TRBV11-2 with TRBJ2-7; D not resolved. The ends were cut back, 0 bases at V and 0 bases at J, with 6 bases in the middle. Looked up from germline, CDR1 is SGHAT and CDR2 is FQNNGV. The CDR3 is 14 amino acids. DNA for the CDR3: TGTGCCAGCAGCTTAGACGTAAACTCCTACGAGCAGTACGTC. This encodes CASSLDVNSYEQYV.

This chain links TRBV4-1 with TRBJ1-2; 8 positions agree with TRBD1. J gave up 8 bases and V 1 base, and 12 bases lay outside the gene matches. Per the germline V gene, CDR1 is MGHRA and CDR2 is YSYEKL. The CDR3 totals 16 residues. The CDR3 loop reads CASSQGLQTGAYGYTF. The DNA of the CDR3 is TGCGCCAGCAGCCAAGGCCTTCAGACAGGGGCCTACGGCTACACCTTC.

The CDR3 loop is CATQGWGANTEAFF. The CDR3 nucleotides are TGTGCCACCCAAGGGTGGGGGGCGAACACTGAAGCTTTCTTT. The chain carries TRBV25-1 and TRBJ1-1, with D perhaps TRBD1 (6 bases). This CDR3 comprises 14 residues. The germline V and J ends were trimmed by 10 bases and 1 base, with 16 bases remaining between them. Germline loops: CDR1 MGHDK, CDR2 SYGVNS.

This clone was recorded once. The J gene is TRBJ2-5, the V gene TRBV6-2 or TRBV6-3, with TRBD1 identical over 10 bases. This CDR3 has 17 amino acids. Germline lookup yields CDR1 MNHEY and CDR2 SVGEGT. V gave up 6 bases and J gave up 5 bases; unmatched junction bases: 15. The CDR3 is CASSRGKTGGSGETQYF. The CDR3 DNA is TGTGCCAGCAGCCGTGGGAAGACAGGGGGCAGCGGGGAGACCCAGTACTTC.

The chain couples TRBV5-1 to TRBJ2-1; 13 bases agree with TRBD2. The V gene's germline CDR1 is SGHRS and CDR2 YFSETQ. V lost 4 bases to trimming and J lost 8 bases; unmatched junction nucleotides: 6. The CDR3 totals 15 residues. This CDR3 reads CASSKRTSGSDEQFF. Here the CDR3 DNA reads TGCGCCAGCAGCAAGCGGACTAGCGGGAGCGATGAGCAGTTCTTC.

This rearrangement joins TRBV6-5 to TRBJ2-7, with 7 positions matching TRBD1. This CDR3 is built from 14 residues. Germline V gives CDR1 MNHEY, CDR2 SVGAGI. The V segment lost 5 bases and the J segment 6 bases; nucleotides outside the gene matches: 10. The CDR3 is CASSLRQGWGEQYV. In DNA form, the CDR3 reads TGTGCCAGCAGTCTACGACAGGGTTGGGGCGAGCAGTACGTC.

V is TRBV21-1 and J is TRBJ2-1; the table's D call of TRBD2 was not tested on the DNA. TRBV21-1 is classified as a pseudogene. The CDR3 runs 15 residues. The CDR3 protein is CASSRGGCSYNEQFF. DNA of the CDR3: TGTGCCAGCAGCCGCGGGGGGTGCTCCTACAATGAGCAGTTCTTC.

This clone is a singleton in its sample. The chain has TRBV6-5 and TRBJ1-2; D remains ambiguous. With 0 bases removed from V and 4 bases from J, the gap between germline ends came to 12 bases. This CDR3 region has 15 residues. Looked up from germline, CDR1 is MNHEY and CDR2 is SVGAGI. CDR3 sequence reads: CASSYSIQTPYGYTF. CDR3 DNA sequence: TGTGCCAGCAGTTACTCGATACAGACCCCCTATGGCTACACCTTC.

V gene TRBV3-1 (or the pseudogene TRBV3-2) combines with J gene TRBJ2-1, with 9 bases identical to TRBD1. J lost 6 bases, V lost 3 bases, and 3 bases had no gene match. Germline lookup yields CDR1 LGHDT and CDR2 YNNKEL (reference sequence). The CDR3 extends over 14 amino acids. CDR3 region: CASSHGTGTNEQFF. The CDR3 DNA sequence: TGTGCCAGCAGCCACGGGACAGGGACCAATGAGCAGTTCTTC.

This rearrangement joins TRBV12-3 or TRBV12-4 to TRBJ1-1; the D is unclear. This CDR3 has 13 amino acids. Between the trimmed V and J ends, which lost 3 bases and 0 bases, there was a span of 5 bases. CDR3: CASSLNLNTEAFF. The CDR3 nucleotides read TGTGCCAGCAGTTTGAACCTGAACACTGAAGCTTTCTTT.

CDR3 sequence: CASSSGRFSGNTIYF. The CDR3 nucleotides read TGTGCCAGCAGCTCCGGACGGTTCTCTGGAAACACCATATATTTT. The chain carries TRBV7-6 and TRBJ1-3; no clear D. V shed 4 bases and J shed 0 bases, with 10 bases lying between them. Germline V gene lookup returns CDR1 SGHVS and CDR2 FNYEAQ. This CDR3 has 15 amino acids.

The J gene is TRBJ1-1, the V gene TRBV30, with D hard to call. V lost 0 bases, J lost 1 base, and 6 bases lay in between. CDR3 size: 13 residues. Germline loops: CDR1 GTSNPN, CDR2 SVGIG (reference sequence). The CDR3 region has the DNA TGTGCCTGGAGTGTAATGTGGAACACTGAAGCTTTCTTT. It specifies CAWSVMWNTEAFF.